This T cell receptor (beta chain) appears in the sequencing data of a study of cytotoxic CD8 clonotypes in ibrutinib-treated CLL. Study overall: Response sampling occurred after a median 12 months of treatment (range 6 to 36).

This CDR3 is built from 10 residues. Germline CDR1 reads WSHSY; CDR2 reads SAAADI. Trimming left V 6 bases short and J 12 bases short, with 9 bases between. Study-wide findings and caveats: Rising at ibrutinib response, clonality subsequently fell back toward baseline at progression. The study found public clonotypes uncommon, contracting or stable on treatment.

In this sample, this clone turned up a few times. The antigen remains undetermined. Produced via immunoSEQ multiplex PCR; TCRdb's table is partial and in-frame only. Among over 250,000 clones listed, around 69% were seen once. The chain is built from TRBV10-2 and TRBJ2-1; D is uncertain. This clonotype was obtained from a human donor with chronic lymphocytic leukemia. The sequenced sample was PBMCs, obtained at disease progression, from a patient treated with ibrutinib. The CDR3 coding sequence is TGCGCCAGCAGGGAGCAAAGGCAGTTCTTC. This gives the protein CASREQRQFF.